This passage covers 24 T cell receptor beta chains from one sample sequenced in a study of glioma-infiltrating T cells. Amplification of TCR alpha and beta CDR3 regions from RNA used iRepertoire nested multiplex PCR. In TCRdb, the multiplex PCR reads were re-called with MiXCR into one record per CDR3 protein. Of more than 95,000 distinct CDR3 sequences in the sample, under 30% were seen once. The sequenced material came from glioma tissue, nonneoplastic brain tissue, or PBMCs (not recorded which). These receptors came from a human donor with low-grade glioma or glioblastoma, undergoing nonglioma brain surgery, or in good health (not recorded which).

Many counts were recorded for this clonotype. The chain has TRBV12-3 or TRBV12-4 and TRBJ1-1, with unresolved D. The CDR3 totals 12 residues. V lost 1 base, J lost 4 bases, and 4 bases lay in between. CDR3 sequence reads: CASSLVSTEAFF. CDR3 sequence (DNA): TGTGCCAGCAGTTTAGTATCCACTGAAGCTTTCTTT.

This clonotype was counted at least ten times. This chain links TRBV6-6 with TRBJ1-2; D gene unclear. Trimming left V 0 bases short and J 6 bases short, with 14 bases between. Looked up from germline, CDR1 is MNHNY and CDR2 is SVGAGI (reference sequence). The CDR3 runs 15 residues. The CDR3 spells CASSYSPGPTNGYTF. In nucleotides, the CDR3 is TGTGCCAGCAGTTACTCGCCCGGGCCCACAAATGGCTACACCTTC.

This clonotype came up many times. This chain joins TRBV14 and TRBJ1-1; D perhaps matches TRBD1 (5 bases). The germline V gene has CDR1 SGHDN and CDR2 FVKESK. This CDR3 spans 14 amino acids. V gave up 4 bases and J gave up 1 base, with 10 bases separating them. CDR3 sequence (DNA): TGTGCCAGCAGCCGGGACGCAACGAACACTGAAGCTTTCTTT. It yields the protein CASSRDATNTEAFF.

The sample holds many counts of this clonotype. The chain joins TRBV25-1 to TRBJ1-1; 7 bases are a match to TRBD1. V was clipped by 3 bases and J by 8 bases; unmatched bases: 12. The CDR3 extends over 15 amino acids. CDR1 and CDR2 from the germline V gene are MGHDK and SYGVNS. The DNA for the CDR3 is TGTGCCAGCAGTGACAGGGGGGTGTCATTTCTCGAAGCTTTCTTT. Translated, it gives CASSDRGVSFLEAFF.

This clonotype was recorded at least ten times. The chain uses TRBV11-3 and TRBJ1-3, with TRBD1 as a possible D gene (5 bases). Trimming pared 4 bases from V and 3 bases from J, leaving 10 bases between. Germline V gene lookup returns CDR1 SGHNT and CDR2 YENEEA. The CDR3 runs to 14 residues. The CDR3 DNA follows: TGTGCCAGCAGCTCAGGGAACGTTGGAAACACCATATATTTT. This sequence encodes CASSSGNVGNTIYF.

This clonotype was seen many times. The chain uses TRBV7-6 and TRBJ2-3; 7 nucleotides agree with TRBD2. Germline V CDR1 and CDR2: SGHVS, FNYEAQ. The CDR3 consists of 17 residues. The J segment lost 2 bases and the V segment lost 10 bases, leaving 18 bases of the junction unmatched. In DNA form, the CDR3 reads TGTGCCACGGGGGGAAAGCCCACCGTAGCGTCCACAGATACGCAGTATTTT. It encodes CATGGKPTVASTDTQYF.

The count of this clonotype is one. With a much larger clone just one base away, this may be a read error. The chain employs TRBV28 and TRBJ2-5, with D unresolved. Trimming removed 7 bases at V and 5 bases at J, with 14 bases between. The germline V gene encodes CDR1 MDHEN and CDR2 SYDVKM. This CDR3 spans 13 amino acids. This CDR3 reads CASKVSNEETQYF. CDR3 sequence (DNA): TGTGCCAGCAAAGTATCAAACGAGGAGACCCAGTACTTC. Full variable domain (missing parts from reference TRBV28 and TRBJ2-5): DVKVTQSSRYLVKRTGEKVFLECVQDMDHENMFWYRQDPGLGLRLIYFSYDVKMKEKGDIPEGYSVSREKKERFSLILESASTNQTSMYLCASKVSNEETQYFGPGTRLLVL.

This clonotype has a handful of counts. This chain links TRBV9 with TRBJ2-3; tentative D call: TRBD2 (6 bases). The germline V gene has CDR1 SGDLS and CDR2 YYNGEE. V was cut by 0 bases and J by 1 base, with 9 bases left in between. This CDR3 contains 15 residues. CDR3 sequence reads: CASSVDWGGTDTQYF. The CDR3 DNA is TGTGCCAGCAGCGTAGATTGGGGGGGCACAGATACGCAGTATTTT.

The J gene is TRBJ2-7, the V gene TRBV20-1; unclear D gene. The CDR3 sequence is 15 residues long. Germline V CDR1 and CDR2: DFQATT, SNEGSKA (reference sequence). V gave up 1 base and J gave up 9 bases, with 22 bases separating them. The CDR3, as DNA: TGCAGTGCTAGAGTTGGAGCAGTTAGCACAGATACGCAGTACTTC. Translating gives CSARVGAVSTDTQYF.

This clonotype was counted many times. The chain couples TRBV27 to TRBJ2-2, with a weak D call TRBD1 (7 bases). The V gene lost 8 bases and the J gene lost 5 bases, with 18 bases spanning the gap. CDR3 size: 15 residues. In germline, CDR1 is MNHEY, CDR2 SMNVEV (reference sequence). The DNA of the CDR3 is TGTGCCAGCCGGAGCAGGGGGGCGGGAACCGGGGAGCTGTTTTTT. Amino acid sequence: CASRSRGAGTGELFF.

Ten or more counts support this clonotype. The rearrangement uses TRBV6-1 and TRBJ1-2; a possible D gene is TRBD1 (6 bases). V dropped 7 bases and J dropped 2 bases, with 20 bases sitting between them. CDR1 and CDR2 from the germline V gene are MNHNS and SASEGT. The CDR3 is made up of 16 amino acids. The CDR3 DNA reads TGTGCCAGCACCCTGCATTGGGCAGGGACAAACTATGGCTACACCTTC. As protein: CASTLHWAGTNYGYTF.

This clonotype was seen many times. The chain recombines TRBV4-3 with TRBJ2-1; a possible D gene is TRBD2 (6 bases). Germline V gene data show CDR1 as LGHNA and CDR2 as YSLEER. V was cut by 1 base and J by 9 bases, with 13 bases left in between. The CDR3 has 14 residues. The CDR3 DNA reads TGCGCCAGCAGCCAAGCATTTGCGGGGCGTGAGCAGTTCTTC. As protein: CASSQAFAGREQFF.

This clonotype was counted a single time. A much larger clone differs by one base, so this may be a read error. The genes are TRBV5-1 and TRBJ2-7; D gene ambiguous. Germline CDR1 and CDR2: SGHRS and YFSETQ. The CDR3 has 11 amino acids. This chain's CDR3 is CASSFSEEHYF. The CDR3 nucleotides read TGCGCCAGCAGCTTCAGTGAGGAGCATTACTTC.

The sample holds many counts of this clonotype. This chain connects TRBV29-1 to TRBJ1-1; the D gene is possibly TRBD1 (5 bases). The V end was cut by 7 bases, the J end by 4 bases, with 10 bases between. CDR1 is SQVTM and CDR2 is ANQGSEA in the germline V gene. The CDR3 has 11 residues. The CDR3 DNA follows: TGCAGCGCCCAACAGGTCACTGAAGCTTTCTTT. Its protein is CSAQQVTEAFF.

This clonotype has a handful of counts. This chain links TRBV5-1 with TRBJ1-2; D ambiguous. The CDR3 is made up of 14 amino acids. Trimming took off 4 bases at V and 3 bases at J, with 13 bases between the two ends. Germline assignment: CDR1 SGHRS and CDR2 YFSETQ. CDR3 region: CASSIGWGDYGYTF. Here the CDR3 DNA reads TGCGCCAGCAGCATCGGTTGGGGAGACTATGGCTACACCTTC.

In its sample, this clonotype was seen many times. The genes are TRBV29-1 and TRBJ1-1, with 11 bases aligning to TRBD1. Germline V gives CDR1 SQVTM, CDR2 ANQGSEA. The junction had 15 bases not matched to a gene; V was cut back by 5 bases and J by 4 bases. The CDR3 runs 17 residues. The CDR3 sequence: CSVRIQPGTGGGTEAFF. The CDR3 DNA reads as TGCAGCGTTAGGATCCAACCCGGGACAGGGGGGGGCACTGAAGCTTTCTTT.

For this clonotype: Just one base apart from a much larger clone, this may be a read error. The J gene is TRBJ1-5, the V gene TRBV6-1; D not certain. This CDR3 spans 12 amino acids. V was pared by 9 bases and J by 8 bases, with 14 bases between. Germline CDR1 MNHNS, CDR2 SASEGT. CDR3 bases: TGTGCCAGTAAAGAAGGGTGGAAGCCCCAGCATTTT. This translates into CASKEGWKPQHF.

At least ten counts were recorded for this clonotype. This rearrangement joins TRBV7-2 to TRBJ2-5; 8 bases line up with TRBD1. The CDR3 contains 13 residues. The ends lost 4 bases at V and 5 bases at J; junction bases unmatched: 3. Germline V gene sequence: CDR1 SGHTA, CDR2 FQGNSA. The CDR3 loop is CASSSGQAETQYF. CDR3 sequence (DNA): TGTGCCAGCAGCTCGGGACAGGCGGAGACCCAGTACTTC. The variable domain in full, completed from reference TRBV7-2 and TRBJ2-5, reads GAGVSQSPSNKVTEKGKDVELRCDPISGHTALYWYRQSLGQGLEFLIYFQGNSAPDKSGLPSDRFSAERTGGSVSTLTIQRTQQEDSAVYLCASSSGQAETQYFGPGTRLLVL.

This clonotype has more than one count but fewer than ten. The CDR3 region is CASSPGSGARDTQYF. In nucleotides, the CDR3 is TGTGCCAGCTCACCAGGGAGCGGGGCTAGAGATACGCAGTATTTT. The gene calls are TRBV18 and TRBJ2-3; 7 bases are shared with TRBD2. CDR3 length: 15 residues. J lost 5 bases, V lost 2 bases, and 7 bases had no gene match. The V gene's germline CDR1 is KGHSH and CDR2 LQKENI.

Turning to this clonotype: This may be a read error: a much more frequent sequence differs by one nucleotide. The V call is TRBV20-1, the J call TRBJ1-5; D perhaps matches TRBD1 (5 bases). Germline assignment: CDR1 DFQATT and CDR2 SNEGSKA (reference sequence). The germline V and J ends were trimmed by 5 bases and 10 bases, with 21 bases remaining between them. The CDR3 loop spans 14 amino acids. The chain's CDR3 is CSASPAGPEPPQHF. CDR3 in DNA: TGCAGTGCTTCCCCGGCAGGGCCGGAGCCTCCCCAGCATTTT.

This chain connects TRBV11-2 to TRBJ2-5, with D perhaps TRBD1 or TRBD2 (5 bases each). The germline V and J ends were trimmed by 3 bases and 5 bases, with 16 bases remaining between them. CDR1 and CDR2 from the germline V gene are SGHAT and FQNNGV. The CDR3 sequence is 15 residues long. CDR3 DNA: TGTGCCAGCAGCTTTGGGGCAGGAGGCCGTGAGACCCAGTACTTC. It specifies CASSFGAGGRETQYF. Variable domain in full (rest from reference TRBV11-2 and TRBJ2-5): EAGVAQSPRYKIIEKRQSVAFWCNPISGHATLYWYQQILGQGPKLLIQFQNNGVVDDSQLPKDRFSAERLKGVDSTLKIQPAKLEDSAVYLCASSFGAGGRETQYFGPGTRLLVL.

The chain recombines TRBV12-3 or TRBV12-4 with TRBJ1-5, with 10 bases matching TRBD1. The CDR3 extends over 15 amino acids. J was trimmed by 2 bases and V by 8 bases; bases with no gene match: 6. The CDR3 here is CASGPGQGRNQPQHF. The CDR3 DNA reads TGTGCCAGCGGTCCGGGACAGGGGCGCAATCAGCCCCAGCATTTT.

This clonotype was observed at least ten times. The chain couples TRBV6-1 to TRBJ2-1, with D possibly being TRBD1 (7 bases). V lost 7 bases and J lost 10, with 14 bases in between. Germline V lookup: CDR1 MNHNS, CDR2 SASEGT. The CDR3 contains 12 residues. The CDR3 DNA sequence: TGTGCCAGCACCGGAGGGGGCCTGGAGCAGTTCTTC. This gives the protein CASTGGGLEQFF.

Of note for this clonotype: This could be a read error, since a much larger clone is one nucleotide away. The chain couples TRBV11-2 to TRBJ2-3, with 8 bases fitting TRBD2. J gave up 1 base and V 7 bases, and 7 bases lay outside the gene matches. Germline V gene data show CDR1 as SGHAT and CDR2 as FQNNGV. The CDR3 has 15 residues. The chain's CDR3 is CASTQQGLGTDTQYF. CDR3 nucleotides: TGTGCCAGCACCCAACAGGGACTAGGCACAGATACGCAGTATTTT. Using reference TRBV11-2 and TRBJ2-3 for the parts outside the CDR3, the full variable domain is EAGVAQSPRYKIIEKRQSVAFWCNPISGHATLYWYQQILGQGPKLLIQFQNNGVVDDSQLPKDRFSAERLKGVDSTLKIQPAKLEDSAVYLCASTQQGLGTDTQYFGPGTRLTVL.